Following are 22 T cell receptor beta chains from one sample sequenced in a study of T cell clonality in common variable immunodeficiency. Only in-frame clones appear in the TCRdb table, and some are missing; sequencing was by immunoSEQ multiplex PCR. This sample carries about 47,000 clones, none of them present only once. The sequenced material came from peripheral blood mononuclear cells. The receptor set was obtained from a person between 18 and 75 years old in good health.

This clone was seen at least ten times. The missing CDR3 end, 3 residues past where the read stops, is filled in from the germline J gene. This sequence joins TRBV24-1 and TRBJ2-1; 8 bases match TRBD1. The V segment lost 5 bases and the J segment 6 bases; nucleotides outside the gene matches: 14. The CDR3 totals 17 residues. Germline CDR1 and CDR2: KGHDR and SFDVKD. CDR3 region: CATSGISARGHRNEQFF. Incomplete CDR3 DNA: TGTGCCACCAGTGGCATTTCGGCCAGGGGGCACCGCAATGAG.

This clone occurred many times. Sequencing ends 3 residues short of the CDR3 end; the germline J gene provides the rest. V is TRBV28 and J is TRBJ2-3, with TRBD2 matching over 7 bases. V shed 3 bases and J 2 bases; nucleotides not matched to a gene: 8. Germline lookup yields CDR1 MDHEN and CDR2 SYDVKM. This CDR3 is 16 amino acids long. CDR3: CASSFFLAETTDTQYF. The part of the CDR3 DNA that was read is TGTGCCAGCAGTTTTTTCCTAGCGGAGACCACAGATACG.

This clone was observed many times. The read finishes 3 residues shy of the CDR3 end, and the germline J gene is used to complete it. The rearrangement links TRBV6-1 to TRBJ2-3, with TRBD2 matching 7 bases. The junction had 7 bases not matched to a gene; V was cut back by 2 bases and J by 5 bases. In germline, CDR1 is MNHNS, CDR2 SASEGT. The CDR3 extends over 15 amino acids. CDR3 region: CASSERAGVIDTQYF. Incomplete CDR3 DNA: TGTGCCAGCAGTGAAAGGGCGGGAGTGATAGATACG.

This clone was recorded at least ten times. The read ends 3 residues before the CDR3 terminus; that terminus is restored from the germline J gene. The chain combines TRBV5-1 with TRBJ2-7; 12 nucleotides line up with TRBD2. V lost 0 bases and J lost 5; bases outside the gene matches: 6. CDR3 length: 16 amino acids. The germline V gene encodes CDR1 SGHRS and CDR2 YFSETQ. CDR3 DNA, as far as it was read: TGCGCCAGCAGCTTGGTGCCTAGCGGGAGGGTACACGAG. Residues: CASSLVPSGRVHE. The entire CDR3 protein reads CASSLVPSGRVHEQYF.

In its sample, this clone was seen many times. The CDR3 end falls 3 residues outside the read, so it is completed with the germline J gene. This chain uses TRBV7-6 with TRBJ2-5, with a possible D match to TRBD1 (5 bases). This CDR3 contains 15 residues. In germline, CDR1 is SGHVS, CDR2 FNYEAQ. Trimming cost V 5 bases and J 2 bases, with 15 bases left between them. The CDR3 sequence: CASSIGAHHQETQYF. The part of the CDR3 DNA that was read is TGTGCCAGCAGCATAGGGGCGCACCATCAAGAGACC.

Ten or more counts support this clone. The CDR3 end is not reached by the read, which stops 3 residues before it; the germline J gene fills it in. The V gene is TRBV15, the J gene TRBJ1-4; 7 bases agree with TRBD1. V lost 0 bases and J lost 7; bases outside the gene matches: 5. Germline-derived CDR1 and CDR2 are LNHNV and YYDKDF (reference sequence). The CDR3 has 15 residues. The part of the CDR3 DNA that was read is TGTGCCACCAGCAGAGAGACAGGGACGCTTGAAAAA. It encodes CATSRETGTLEK. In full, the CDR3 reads CATSRETGTLEKLFF.

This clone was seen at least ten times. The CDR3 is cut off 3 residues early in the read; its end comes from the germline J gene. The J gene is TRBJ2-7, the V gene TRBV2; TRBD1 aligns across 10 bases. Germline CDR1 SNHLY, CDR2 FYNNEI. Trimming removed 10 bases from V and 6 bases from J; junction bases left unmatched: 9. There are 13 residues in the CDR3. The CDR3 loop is CANSGQGMSEQYF. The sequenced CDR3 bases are TGTGCCAACTCGGGACAGGGGATGTCCGAG.

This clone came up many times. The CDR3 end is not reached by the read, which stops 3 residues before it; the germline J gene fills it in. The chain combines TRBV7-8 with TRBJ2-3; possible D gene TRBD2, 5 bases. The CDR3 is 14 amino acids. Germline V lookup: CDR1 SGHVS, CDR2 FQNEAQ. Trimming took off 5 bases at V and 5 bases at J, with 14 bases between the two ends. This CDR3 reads CASSQSGPGDTQYF. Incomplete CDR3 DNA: TGTGCCAGCAGCCAGAGCGGTCCTGGAGATACG.

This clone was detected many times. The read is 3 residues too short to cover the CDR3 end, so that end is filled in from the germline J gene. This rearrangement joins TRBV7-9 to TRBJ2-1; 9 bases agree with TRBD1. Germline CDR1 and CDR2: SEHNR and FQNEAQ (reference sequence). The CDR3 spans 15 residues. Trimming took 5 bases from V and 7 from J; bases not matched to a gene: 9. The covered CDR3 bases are TGTGCCAGCAGCAAAACCCGGGACAGGGTAAATGAG. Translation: CASSKTRDRVNE. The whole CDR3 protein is CASSKTRDRVNEQFF.

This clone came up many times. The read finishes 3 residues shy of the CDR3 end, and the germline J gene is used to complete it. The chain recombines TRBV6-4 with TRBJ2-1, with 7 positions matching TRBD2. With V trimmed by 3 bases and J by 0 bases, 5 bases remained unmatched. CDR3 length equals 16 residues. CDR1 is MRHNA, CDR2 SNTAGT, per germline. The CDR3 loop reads CASSEQREGSYNEQFF. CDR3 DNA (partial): TGTGCCAGCAGTGAGCAGCGGGAAGGCTCCTACAATGAG.

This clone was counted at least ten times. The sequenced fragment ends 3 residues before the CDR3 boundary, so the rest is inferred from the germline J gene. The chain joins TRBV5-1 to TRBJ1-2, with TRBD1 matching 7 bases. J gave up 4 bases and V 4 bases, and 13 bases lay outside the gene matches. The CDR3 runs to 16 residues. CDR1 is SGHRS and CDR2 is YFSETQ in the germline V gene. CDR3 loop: CASSERQGHHSYGYTF. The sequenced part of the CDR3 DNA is TGCGCCAGCAGCGAGAGACAGGGTCACCATTCCTATGGC.

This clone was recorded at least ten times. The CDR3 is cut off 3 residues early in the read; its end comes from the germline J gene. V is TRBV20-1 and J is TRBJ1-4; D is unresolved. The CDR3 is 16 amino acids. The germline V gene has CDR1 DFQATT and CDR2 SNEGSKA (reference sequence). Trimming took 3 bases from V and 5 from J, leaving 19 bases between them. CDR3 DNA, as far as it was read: TGCAGTGCTAGTTTTGGGTGGCCGGGTTGGAATGAAAAA. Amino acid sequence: CSASFGWPGWNEK. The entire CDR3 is CSASFGWPGWNEKLFF.

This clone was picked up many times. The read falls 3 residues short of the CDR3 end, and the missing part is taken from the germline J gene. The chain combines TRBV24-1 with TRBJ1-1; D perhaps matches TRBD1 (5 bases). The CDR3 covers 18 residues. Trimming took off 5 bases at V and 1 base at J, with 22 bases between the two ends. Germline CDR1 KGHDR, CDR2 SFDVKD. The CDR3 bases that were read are TGTGCCACCAGTGGACCCCCGGGGGTCCCAGGATCGAACACTGAA. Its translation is CATSGPPGVPGSNTE. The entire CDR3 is CATSGPPGVPGSNTEAFF.

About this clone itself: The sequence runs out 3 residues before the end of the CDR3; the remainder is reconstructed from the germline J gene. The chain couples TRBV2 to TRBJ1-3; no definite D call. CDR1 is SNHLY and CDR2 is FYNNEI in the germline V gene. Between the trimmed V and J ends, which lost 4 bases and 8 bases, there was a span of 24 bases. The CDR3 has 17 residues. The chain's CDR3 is CASSARGTGRKGHTIYF. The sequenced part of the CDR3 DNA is TGTGCCAGCAGTGCCCGGGGTACTGGGCGAAAAGGGCACACC.

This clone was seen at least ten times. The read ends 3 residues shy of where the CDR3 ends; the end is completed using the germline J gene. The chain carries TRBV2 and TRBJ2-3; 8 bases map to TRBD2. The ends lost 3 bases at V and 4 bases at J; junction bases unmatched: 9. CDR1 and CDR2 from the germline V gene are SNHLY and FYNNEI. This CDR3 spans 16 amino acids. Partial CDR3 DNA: TGTGCCAGCAGTGACCCAGCAGCGGGAGAGGCAGATACG. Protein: CASSDPAAGEADT. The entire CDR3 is CASSDPAAGEADTQYF.

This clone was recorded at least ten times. The CDR3 sequence is CAISAAGNYEQYF. The part of the CDR3 DNA that was read is TGTGCCATCAGTGCTGCAGGGAACTACGAG. The V and J genes are TRBV10-3 and TRBJ2-7; TRBD1 might be the D (5 bases). Read sequence stops 3 residues before the CDR3 end, and the germline J gene provides the missing end. This CDR3 contains 13 residues. The V gene lost 4 bases and the J gene lost 3 bases, with 10 bases spanning the gap. The germline CDR1 and CDR2 sequences are ENHRY and SYGVKD.

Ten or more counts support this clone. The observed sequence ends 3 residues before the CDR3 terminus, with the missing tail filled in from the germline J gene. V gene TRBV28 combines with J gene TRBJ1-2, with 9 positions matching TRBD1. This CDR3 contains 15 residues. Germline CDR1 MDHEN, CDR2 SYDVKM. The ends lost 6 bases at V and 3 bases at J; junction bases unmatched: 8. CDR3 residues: CASRIRDRADYGYTF. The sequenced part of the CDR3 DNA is TGTGCCAGCAGAATTAGGGACAGGGCCGACTATGGC.

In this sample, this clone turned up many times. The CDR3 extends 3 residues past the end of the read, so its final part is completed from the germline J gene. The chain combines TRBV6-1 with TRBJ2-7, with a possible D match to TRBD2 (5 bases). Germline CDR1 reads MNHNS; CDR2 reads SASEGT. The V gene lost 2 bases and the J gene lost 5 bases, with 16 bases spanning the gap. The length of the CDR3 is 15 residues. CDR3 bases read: TGTGCCAGCAGTGAAAGCGCCGGAGGAGCTCACGAG. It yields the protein CASSESAGGAHE. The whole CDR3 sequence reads CASSESAGGAHEQYF.

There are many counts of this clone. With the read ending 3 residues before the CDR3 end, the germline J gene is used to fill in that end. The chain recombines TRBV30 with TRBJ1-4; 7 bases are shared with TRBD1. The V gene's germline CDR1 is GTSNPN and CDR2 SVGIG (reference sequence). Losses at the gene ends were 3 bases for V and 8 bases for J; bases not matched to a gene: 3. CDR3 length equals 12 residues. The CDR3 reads CAWSTGEEKLFF. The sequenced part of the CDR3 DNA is TGTGCCTGGAGCACAGGGGAAGAAAAA. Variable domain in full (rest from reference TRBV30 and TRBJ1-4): SQTIHQWPATLVQPVGSPLSLECTVEGTSNPNLYWYRQAAGRGLQLLFYSVGIGQISSEVPQNLSASRPQDRQFILSSKKLLLSDSGFYLCAWSTGEEKLFFGSGTQLSVL.

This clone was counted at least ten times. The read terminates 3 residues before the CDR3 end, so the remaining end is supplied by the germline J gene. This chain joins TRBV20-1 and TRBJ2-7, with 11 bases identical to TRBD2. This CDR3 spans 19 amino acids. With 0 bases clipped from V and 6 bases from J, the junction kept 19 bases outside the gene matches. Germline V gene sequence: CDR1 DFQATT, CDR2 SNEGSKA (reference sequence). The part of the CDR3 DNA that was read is TGCAGTGCTAGAGATTATCTCGGTTCTCTGGCACTAGCGGGAGTCGAG. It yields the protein CSARDYLGSLALAGVE. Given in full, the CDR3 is CSARDYLGSLALAGVEQYF.

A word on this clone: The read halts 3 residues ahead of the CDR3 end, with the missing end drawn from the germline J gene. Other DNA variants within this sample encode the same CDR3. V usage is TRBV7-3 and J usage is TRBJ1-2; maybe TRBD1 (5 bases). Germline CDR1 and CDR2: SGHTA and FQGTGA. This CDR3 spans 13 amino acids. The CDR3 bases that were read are TGTGCCAGCAGCTTAAAGGTGTCAGGGATC. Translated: CASSLKVSGI. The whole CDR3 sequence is CASSLKVSGIYTF.

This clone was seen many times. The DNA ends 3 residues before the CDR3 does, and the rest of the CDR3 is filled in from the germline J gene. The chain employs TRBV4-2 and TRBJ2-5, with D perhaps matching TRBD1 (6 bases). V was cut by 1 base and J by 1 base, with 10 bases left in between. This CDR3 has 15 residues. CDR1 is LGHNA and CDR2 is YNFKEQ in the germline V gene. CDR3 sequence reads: CASSQGADSQETQYF. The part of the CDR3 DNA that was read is TGTGCCAGCAGCCAAGGCGCGGACAGCCAAGAGACC.